One and the same sample provided the 23 T cell receptor beta chains below, sequenced in a study of T-cell reconstitution after alpha-beta-depleted transplantation in children. During its preparation, the TCRbeta library received unique molecular identifiers. TCRdb itself ran the PCR reads through MiXCR, one entry per CDR3 protein. Seen here are 600,000 to 800,000 distinct CDR3 sequences, around 13% observed once, and the top ten hold 0.65% to 0.9%. Here the sequenced sample was PBMCs, taken before TCRalphabeta/CD19-depleted stem cell transplant. The receptors come from a girl aged 2 to 10 with congenital amegakaryocytic thrombocytopenia, due to receive a stem cell transplant.

The rearrangement links TRBV19 to TRBJ2-3; TRBD2 matches 7 bases. From germline, CDR1 is LNHDA and CDR2 SQIVND (reference sequence). The CDR3 loop spans 16 amino acids. The V segment lost 3 bases and the J segment 0 bases; nucleotides outside the gene matches: 6. CDR3 DNA: TGTGCCAGTAGTATCGCGGGAGAGGGGAGCACAGATACGCAGTATTTT. The encoded protein is CASSIAGEGSTDTQYF. The full variable domain, with the rest looked up from reference TRBV19 and TRBJ2-3, is DGGITQSPKYLFRKEGQNVTLSCEQNLNHDAMYWYRQDPGQGLRLIYYSQIVNDFQKGDIAEGYSVSREKKESFPLTVTSAQKNPTAFYLCASSIAGEGSTDTQYFGPGTRLTVL.

This clonotype has ten or more counts. This chain links TRBV20-1 with TRBJ2-7, with D perhaps matching TRBD1 or TRBD2 (5 bases each). The CDR3 length is 16 residues. In germline, CDR1 is DFQATT, CDR2 SNEGSKA (reference sequence). The V end lost 2 bases, the J end lost 4 bases, and 21 bases lay between the germline ends. DNA for the CDR3: TGCAGTGCTAGAATGGTCCGCGCAAGAGGGGATTACGAGCAGTACTTC. It is translated as CSARMVRARGDYEQYF.

This clonotype was detected ten times or more. This rearrangement joins TRBV6-5 to TRBJ2-1, with a weak D call TRBD2 (5 bases). The V and J ends lost 0 bases and 4 bases respectively, with 16 bases between them. CDR1 MNHEY and CDR2 SVGAGI come from the germline V gene. The CDR3 has 17 amino acids. For the CDR3, the DNA is TGTGCCAGCAGTTACTCCGTCGGGAATAATGAGTACAATGAGCAGTTCTTC. Its translation is CASSYSVGNNEYNEQFF.

This clonotype came up many times. The chain combines TRBV20-1 with TRBJ2-7, with D maybe TRBD2 (5 bases). This CDR3 has 13 residues. Germline V lookup: CDR1 DFQATT, CDR2 SNEGSKA (reference sequence). V lost 3 bases and J 2 bases, leaving 11 bases between the germline ends. CDR3: CSASRGSAYEQYF. For the CDR3, the DNA is TGCAGTGCTAGCCGTGGGAGCGCCTACGAGCAGTACTTC.

This clonotype was seen repeatedly, ten times or more. CDR3 amino acids: CASSWTGGYGYTF. CDR3 DNA sequence: TGCGCCAGCAGCTGGACAGGGGGATATGGCTACACCTTC. This chain connects TRBV5-1 to TRBJ1-2; the match to TRBD1 covers 10 bases. Looked up from germline, CDR1 is SGHRS and CDR2 is YFSETQ. The CDR3 covers 13 residues. Trimming cost V 3 bases and J 5 bases; bases outside gene matches: 1.

V gene TRBV20-1 combines with J gene TRBJ1-3; 9 bases are shared with TRBD1. CDR1 and CDR2 from the germline V gene are DFQATT and SNEGSKA (reference sequence). This CDR3 has 12 amino acids. Germline trimming cut 5 bases from V and 9 bases from J; bases unmatched to any gene: 5. CDR3 in DNA: TGCAGTGCTCAAGGGACAGGGATCACCATATATTTT. Its protein product is CSAQGTGITIYF.

This clonotype has a count of ten or more. The V gene is TRBV5-1, the J gene TRBJ2-1; a possible D gene is TRBD2 (5 bases). V lost 5 bases to trimming and J lost 7 bases, with 16 bases between them. Germline lookup yields CDR1 SGHRS and CDR2 YFSETQ. The CDR3 extends over 14 amino acids. CDR3 amino acids: CASSQLETLNEQFF. CDR3 in DNA: TGCGCCAGCAGTCAACTAGAGACCCTTAATGAGCAGTTCTTC.

V and J are TRBV3-1 and TRBJ2-1, with 9 bases aligning to TRBD2. The V segment lost 4 bases and the J segment 5 bases; nucleotides outside the gene matches: 9. The germline gives CDR1 LGHDT, CDR2 YNNKEL (reference sequence). The CDR3 extends over 16 amino acids. The CDR3: CASSPEAGGTHNEQFF. CDR3 bases: TGTGCCAGCAGCCCCGAAGCGGGAGGAACCCACAATGAGCAGTTCTTC.

On this clonotype: This may stem from a read error, because a much larger clone lies one nucleotide away. Since the CDR3 does not end with the conserved phenylalanine or tryptophan, this likely comes from a read error. The chain couples TRBV29-1 to TRBJ2-2; no clear D gene. Per the germline V gene, CDR1 is SQVTM and CDR2 is ANQGSEA. V was pared by 3 bases and J by 3 bases, with 8 bases between. The CDR3 consists of 13 residues. CDR3: CSVDRADTGELFS. The CDR3 coding sequence is TGCAGCGTTGATAGGGCGGACACCGGGGAGCTGTTTTCT.

This clonotype was detected a few times. The V call is TRBV6-2 or TRBV6-3, the J call TRBJ2-1, with 12 positions matching TRBD2. The V gene's germline CDR1 is MNHEY and CDR2 SVGEGT. This CDR3 spans 16 amino acids. After removal of 7 bases from V and 5 bases from J, the junction contained 9 bases not matched to a gene. The CDR3 spells CASIDHGLAGNNEQFF. The CDR3 DNA sequence: TGTGCCAGCATCGATCACGGACTAGCGGGGAACAATGAGCAGTTCTTC.

To note about this clonotype: This may arise from a read error, as a much more abundant clone is one base away. The rearrangement uses TRBV10-3 and TRBJ2-1; 7 bases fit TRBD1. V trimming: 5 bases; J trimming: 5 bases; junction bases outside the gene matches: 9. Per germline, CDR1 ENHRY and CDR2 SYGVKD. This CDR3 contains 15 residues. DNA of the CDR3: TGTGCCATCAGTCCCGCGACAGGGATCCACAATGAGCAGTTCTTC. It is translated as CAISPATGIHNEQFF.

The sample holds a few counts of this clonotype. V is TRBV12-3 or TRBV12-4 and J is TRBJ1-4; D possibly corresponds to TRBD1 (5 bases). The CDR3 totals 15 residues. The germline V and J ends were trimmed by 6 bases and 7 bases, with 18 bases remaining between them. The CDR3 DNA is TGTGCCAGCAGCCCAAACGGGGGGTCTCGTGAAAAACTGTTTTTT. Encoded protein: CASSPNGGSREKLFF.

This clonotype has ten or more counts. The chain links TRBV19 to TRBJ1-1; 7 bases fit TRBD1. Unmatched junction bases numbered 18, after V lost 4 bases and J lost 7 bases. This CDR3 contains 17 residues. Looked up from germline, CDR1 is LNHDA and CDR2 is SQIVND (reference sequence). The DNA for the CDR3 is TGTGCCAGTAGTAGACGGCGCTCGGGGCAGGGGGTGATTGAAGCTTTCTTT. Translating gives CASSRRRSGQGVIEAFF.

V is TRBV7-2 and J is TRBJ2-7; 11 bases map to TRBD2. The CDR3 sequence is 15 residues long. After removal of 3 bases from V and 6 bases from J, the junction contained 7 bases not matched to a gene. In germline, CDR1 is SGHTA, CDR2 FQGNSA. CDR3 nucleotides: TGTGCCAGCAGCTTCCCGACTAGCGGGACTCCCGAGCAGTACTTC. It yields the protein CASSFPTSGTPEQYF.

The chain uses TRBV20-1 and TRBJ2-5, with 10 bases lining up with TRBD2. After removal of 3 bases from V and 4 bases from J, the junction contained 8 bases not matched to a gene. Germline loops: CDR1 DFQATT, CDR2 SNEGSKA (reference sequence). This CDR3 has 15 residues. The CDR3 here is CSASPPGLARETQYF. The DNA for the CDR3 is TGCAGTGCTAGTCCTCCGGGACTAGCGCGAGAGACCCAGTACTTC.

This clonotype was seen more than once but under ten times. The rearrangement uses TRBV5-1 and TRBJ2-1, with 11 bases fitting TRBD2. Losses at the gene ends were 4 bases for V and 15 bases for J; bases not matched to a gene: 12. In germline, CDR1 is SGHRS, CDR2 YFSETQ. This CDR3 is 14 amino acids long. CDR3 residues: CASSHQTSGIDLFF. The CDR3 DNA reads TGCGCCAGCAGCCACCAGACTAGCGGGATAGATCTGTTCTTC.

On this clonotype: This may be a read error: a much more frequent sequence differs by one nucleotide. The chain has TRBV12-3 or TRBV12-4 and TRBJ1-2; possibly TRBD1 for D (5 bases). The CDR3 has 12 residues. The CDR3 loop is CASTFMGDGDTF. CDR3 coding DNA: TGTGCCAGCACCTTCATGGGGGATGGCGACACCTTC.

There are a few counts of this clonotype. The chain employs TRBV29-1 and TRBJ2-7, with 10 bases matching TRBD1. The CDR3 has 16 residues. Germline values: CDR1 SQVTM, CDR2 ANQGSEA. Trimming took 0 bases from V and 1 from J; bases not matched to a gene: 6. CDR3 coding DNA: TGCAGCGTTGAAGAGGGGACAGGGGTAAGGTCCTACGAGCAGTACTTC. Amino acids: CSVEEGTGVRSYEQYF.

This clonotype was detected many times. This rearrangement joins TRBV5-1 to TRBJ2-1, with D perhaps matching TRBD2 (6 bases). Germline CDR1 SGHRS, CDR2 YFSETQ. V lost 4 bases and J 7 bases, leaving 18 bases between the germline ends. The CDR3 sequence is 15 residues long. The DNA for the CDR3 is TGCGCCAGCAGCCCGGAGTCATTAGGGAGGAATGAGCAGTTCTTC. It is translated as CASSPESLGRNEQFF.

This clonotype was detected ten times or more. The V and J genes are TRBV5-1 and TRBJ1-1; 9 positions match TRBD1. This CDR3 is built from 17 residues. Unmatched junction bases numbered 10, after V lost 4 bases and J lost 0 bases. Germline V gene lookup returns CDR1 SGHRS and CDR2 YFSETQ. The CDR3: CASSQSSRTGVNTEAFF. The CDR3 DNA sequence: TGCGCCAGCAGCCAATCTTCGCGGACAGGGGTGAACACTGAAGCTTTCTTT.

In this sample, this clonotype turned up many times. This chain joins TRBV4-2 and TRBJ2-1, with D perhaps matching TRBD2 (5 bases). This CDR3 region has 14 residues. Germline V gene lookup returns CDR1 LGHNA and CDR2 YNFKEQ. V was trimmed by 4 bases and J by 14 bases, leaving 21 bases between them. Here the CDR3 reads CASSLSTASTGKFF. CDR3 coding DNA: TGTGCCAGCAGCCTCTCCACGGCCTCGACGGGGAAGTTCTTC.

This clonotype was detected only once. The chain is built from TRBV29-1 and TRBJ2-7; perhaps D is TRBD1 or TRBD2 (5 bases each). Germline V CDR1 and CDR2: SQVTM, ANQGSEA. The ends were cut back, 4 bases at V and 5 bases at J, with 15 bases in the middle. The CDR3 is 13 amino acids. The CDR3 DNA follows: TGCAGCGTTGTGGGGACGGGCCGGGACGAGCAGTACTTC. Translation gives CSVVGTGRDEQYF.

V gene TRBV5-1 combines with J gene TRBJ1-4, with 7 bases lining up with TRBD1. Germline V gene data show CDR1 as SGHRS and CDR2 as YFSETQ. V was clipped by 1 base and J by 4 bases; unmatched bases: 1. CDR3 length: 14 amino acids. In DNA form, the CDR3 reads TGCGCCAGCAGCTTGCAGGGGGATAATGAAAAACTGTTTTTT. Translating gives CASSLQGDNEKLFF. Complete variable domain (other parts from reference TRBV5-1 and TRBJ1-4): KAGVTQTPRYLIKTRGQQVTLSCSPISGHRSVSWYQQTPGQGLQFLFEYFSETQRNKGNFPGRFSGRQFSNSRSEMNVSTLELGDSALYLCASSLQGDNEKLFFGSGTQLSVL.